This TCR beta chain was captured in a study of blood T cell repertoires in COVID-19. This CDR3 is 13 amino acids long. From germline, CDR1 is SQVTM and CDR2 ANQGSEA. V gave up 4 bases and J gave up 5 bases, with 14 bases separating them. Study members were between about 18 and 100 years old and lived in 24 US regions. Assignment of participants to cohorts was predicated upon participant-reported clinical history. Donors in Cohort 3 who had recovered were those with two negative PCRs, healthcare professional clearance, or resolution of their symptoms. Original handling: Nucleated cell number was recorded as an estimate derived from reference gene primer amplification. Data came from immunoSEQ multiplex PCR; TCRdb stores just in-frame clones and leaves some out. The DNA was the basis for D and trimming; V, J and clone size are from that table. This table holds about 400,000 clones, roughly 90% found once.

The receptor comes from a woman aged 25-40 years who had recovered from COVID-19. The V and J genes are TRBV29-1 and TRBJ1-2, with a tentative D call TRBD1 (5 bases). The sample was PBMCs or T cells enriched from blood (not recorded which). The CDR3 DNA reads as TGCAGCGTTGGTCAGGGTGACAGATATGGCTACACCTTC. Amino acid sequence: CSVGQGDRYGYTF.